Given below is one T cell receptor beta chain in context. These data belong to a study of blood T cell repertoires in COVID-19. Whole-study context: COVID-19 samples, acute and convalescent, were from the United States, Italy and Spain. From T cells, B-cell-depleted T cells, or PBMCs came the material, which was cDNA or gDNA.

As originally analysed: Reference gene primer amplification in the assay estimated nucleated cell counts. Method: immunoSEQ multiplex PCR; TCRdb's copy keeps in-frame clones and lacks some. V and J calls and clone size follow that table, whereas D and trimming were derived from the DNA. Of fewer than 90,000 clones in the sample, about 95% were seen once. The specimen sequenced was peripheral blood. The TCR comes from a human donor with active COVID-19. The donor label of this sample is uncertain.

The CDR3: CATSWAVTYEQYF. DNA for the CDR3: TGTGCCACCAGCTGGGCCGTCACCTACGAGCAGTACTTC. V and J are TRBV15 and TRBJ2-7, with D uncertain. The ends were cut back, 5 bases at V and 2 bases at J, with 10 bases in the middle. From germline, CDR1 is LNHNV and CDR2 YYDKDF (reference sequence). There are 13 residues in the CDR3. Based on the CDR3 plus reference TRBV15 and TRBJ2-7, the full variable domain is DAMVIQNPRYQVTQFGKPVTLSCSQTLNHNVMYWYQQKSSQAPKLLFHYYDKDFNNEADTPDNFQSRRPNTSFCFLDIRSPGLGDTAMYLCATSWAVTYEQYFGPGTRLTVT.